The clone carrying this TCR beta chain was counted at least ten times. This library used about 360 ng RNA and molecular barcoded adaptors spanning alpha/delta and beta/gamma chains. A single record per CDR3 protein comes from TCRdb applying MiXCR to the reads. The repertoire has some 38,000 distinct CDR3 sequences, about 13% of them found once; the top ten carry 6% to 7%. Trimming stripped 7 bases from V and 1 base from J, with 23 bases between. CDR3 length: 17 residues. Germline V CDR1 and CDR2: LNHDA, SQIVND (reference sequence). This sample was included in a study of read filtering for tumor transcriptome and immune sequencing.

This TCR derives from a donor aged 40 or over with multiple myeloma. The sequencing sample was made of a population of CD138-negative cells sorted from bone marrow. This chain connects TRBV19 to TRBJ2-7; tentatively, D is TRBD2 (6 bases). The CDR3 here is CASNPGGNRVTSYEQYF. Written as DNA, the CDR3 is TGTGCCAGTAACCCCGGGGGTAATCGGGTTACGTCCTACGAGCAGTACTTC.